This is a list of T cell receptor beta chains from one sample in a study of T cells in Graves' hyperthyroidism and ophthalmopathy. TCRdb fed the multiplex PCR reads into MiXCR, producing one record per CDR3 protein. The repertoire consists of 500,000 to 800,000 distinct CDR3 sequences, with 14% occurring once and the leading ten covering under 15%. The sample comprised blood. The source is a woman aged 45 to 65 with Graves' ophthalmopathy. Both conserved end residues are part of each CDR3. Fields, in order: J gene, clone size, V gene, D gene, CDR3 protein, CDR3 DNA. The D gene is left open where the match is weak. Not every row has a clone size; where given, it reads once, few, many or a size class.

j_call: TRBJ2-1; clone_size: NA; v_call: TRBV7-8; d_call: NA; cdr3_aa: CASSLDPIWRSSYNEQFF; cdr3_nt: TGTGCCAGCAGCTTAGACCCCATCTGGCGGAGCTCCTACAATGAGCAGTTCTTC
j_call: TRBJ2-1; clone_size: many; v_call: TRBV18; d_call: NA; cdr3_aa: CASSPGSPSYNEQFF; cdr3_nt: TGTGCCAGCTCACCAGGTTCCCCCTCCTACAATGAGCAGTTCTTC
j_call: TRBJ1-1; clone_size: many; v_call: TRBV2; d_call: NA; cdr3_aa: CASSPGRTYTEAFF; cdr3_nt: TGTGCCAGCAGCCCCGGGAGGACGTACACTGAAGCTTTCTTT
j_call: TRBJ2-3; clone_size: many; v_call: TRBV7-3; d_call: NA; cdr3_aa: CASSSLVAVQGGTQYF; cdr3_nt: TGTGCCAGCAGCTCCTTAGTAGCGGTTCAGGGGGGTACGCAGTATTTT
j_call: TRBJ2-5; clone_size: many; v_call: TRBV30; d_call: NA; cdr3_aa: CAWSYLPGGLQETQYF; cdr3_nt: TGTGCCTGGAGCTATCTCCCCGGGGGTCTCCAAGAGACCCAGTACTTC
j_call: TRBJ2-1; clone_size: NA; v_call: TRBV9; d_call: NA; cdr3_aa: CASGVAGREPYNEQFF; cdr3_nt: TGTGCCAGCGGCGTTGCAGGTCGAGAACCTTACAATGAGCAGTTCTTC
j_call: TRBJ2-1; clone_size: many; v_call: TRBV28; d_call: TRBD2; cdr3_aa: CASSPWTSGSQNYNEQFF; cdr3_nt: TGTGCCAGCAGCCCATGGACTAGCGGTTCCCAAAATTACAATGAGCAGTTCTTC
j_call: TRBJ2-1; clone_size: NA; v_call: TRBV14; d_call: NA; cdr3_aa: CASSHTTTPEFF; cdr3_nt: TGTGCCAGCAGTCACACAACCACCCCGGAGTTCTTC
j_call: TRBJ2-2; clone_size: NA; v_call: TRBV13; d_call: TRBD2; cdr3_aa: CASSIGLAGSTGELFF; cdr3_nt: TGTGCCAGCAGCATTGGACTAGCGGGTTCCACCGGGGAGCTGTTTTTT
j_call: TRBJ2-1; clone_size: many; v_call: TRBV20-1; d_call: NA; cdr3_aa: CSARRGTTYNEQFF; cdr3_nt: TGCAGTGCTAGAAGGGGGACTACCTACAATGAGCAGTTCTTC
j_call: TRBJ2-5; clone_size: NA; v_call: TRBV5-1; d_call: TRBD2; cdr3_aa: CAGSLPSGTSGSAETQYF; cdr3_nt: TGCGCCGGCAGCTTGCCATCCGGGACTAGCGGGAGTGCAGAGACCCAGTACTTC
j_call: TRBJ2-2; clone_size: few; v_call: TRBV7-3; d_call: NA; cdr3_aa: CASSQVPGIAGELFF; cdr3_nt: TGTGCCAGCAGCCAGGTCCCAGGGATAGCCGGGGAGCTGTTTTTT
j_call: TRBJ1-5; clone_size: many; v_call: TRBV6-1; d_call: NA; cdr3_aa: CASSEVGFQPQHF; cdr3_nt: TGTGCCAGCAGTGAAGTTGGGTTTCAGCCCCAGCATTTT
j_call: TRBJ2-1; clone_size: many; v_call: TRBV2; d_call: TRBD2; cdr3_aa: CASSERTSGRNEQFF; cdr3_nt: TGTGCCAGCAGTGAAAGGACTAGCGGGAGGAATGAGCAGTTCTTC
j_call: TRBJ1-2; clone_size: NA; v_call: TRBV5-1; d_call: NA; cdr3_aa: CASSLYRDYGYTF; cdr3_nt: TGCGCCAGCAGCTTGTACAGGGACTATGGCTACACCTTC
j_call: TRBJ2-3; clone_size: many; v_call: TRBV5-1; d_call: TRBD2; cdr3_aa: CASSRTSGYTDTQYF; cdr3_nt: TGCGCCAGCAGCCGGACTAGCGGTTACACAGATACGCAGTATTTT
j_call: TRBJ2-1; clone_size: many; v_call: TRBV28; d_call: TRBD1; cdr3_aa: CASSLFGSRGTGRHWEQFF; cdr3_nt: TGTGCCAGCAGTTTATTTGGTTCGCGGGGGACAGGGCGACACTGGGAGCAGTTCTTC
j_call: TRBJ2-7; clone_size: many; v_call: TRBV11-2; d_call: TRBD2; cdr3_aa: CASSASGGEWSYEQYF; cdr3_nt: TGTGCCAGCAGCGCATCGGGGGGGGAGTGGTCCTACGAGCAGTACTTC
j_call: TRBJ2-2; clone_size: few; v_call: TRBV19; d_call: NA; cdr3_aa: CASSIWQARRTGELFF; cdr3_nt: TGTGCCAGTAGTATTTGGCAGGCCAGGAGGACCGGGGAGCTGTTTTTT
j_call: TRBJ1-4; clone_size: many; v_call: TRBV13; d_call: TRBD1; cdr3_aa: CASSDGQGHEKLFF; cdr3_nt: TGTGCCAGCAGCGACGGACAGGGACACGAAAAACTGTTTTTT
j_call: TRBJ2-7; clone_size: once; v_call: TRBV5-5; d_call: TRBD1; cdr3_aa: CASSFGQGYREQYF; cdr3_nt: TGTGCCAGCAGCTTCGGACAGGGATACAGGGAGCAGTACTTC
j_call: TRBJ2-3; clone_size: few; v_call: TRBV24-1; d_call: NA; cdr3_aa: CATSDLNEGQYF; cdr3_nt: TGTGCCACCAGTGATTTGAACGAGGGGCAGTATTTT
j_call: TRBJ1-5; clone_size: many; v_call: TRBV20-1; d_call: NA; cdr3_aa: CSAVEGLWQPQHF; cdr3_nt: TGCAGTGCTGTAGAGGGACTGTGGCAGCCCCAGCATTTT
j_call: TRBJ1-1; clone_size: many; v_call: TRBV9; d_call: TRBD1; cdr3_aa: CASSVGAQGVITEAFF; cdr3_nt: TGTGCCAGCAGCGTAGGGGCCCAGGGGGTCATCACTGAAGCTTTCTTT
j_call: TRBJ2-3; clone_size: NA; v_call: TRBV10-3; d_call: NA; cdr3_aa: CAISPLSSTDTQYF; cdr3_nt: TGTGCCATCAGTCCACTGAGTAGCACAGATACGCAGTATTTT
j_call: TRBJ1-3; clone_size: NA; v_call: TRBV9; d_call: NA; cdr3_aa: CASSPSGGQAGGNTIYF; cdr3_nt: TGCGCCAGCAGCCCCTCCGGTGGGCAGGCAGGTGGAAACACCATATATTTT
j_call: TRBJ2-7; clone_size: many; v_call: TRBV6-1; d_call: NA; cdr3_aa: CASTPLESYEQYF; cdr3_nt: TGTGCCAGCACCCCACTAGAATCCTACGAGCAGTACTTC
j_call: TRBJ1-1; clone_size: many; v_call: TRBV13; d_call: NA; cdr3_aa: CASSFNPENTEAFF; cdr3_nt: TGTGCCAGCAGCTTCAACCCAGAGAACACTGAAGCTTTCTTT
j_call: TRBJ2-7; clone_size: many; v_call: TRBV5-8; d_call: NA; cdr3_aa: CASSLETGYSYEQYF; cdr3_nt: TGTGCCAGCAGCTTGGAGACCGGCTACTCCTACGAGCAGTACTTC
j_call: TRBJ2-1; clone_size: few; v_call: TRBV6-1; d_call: TRBD2; cdr3_aa: CASRGGTSGVISYNEQFF; cdr3_nt: TGTGCCAGCAGGGGGGGGACTAGCGGGGTAATATCCTACAATGAGCAGTTCTTC